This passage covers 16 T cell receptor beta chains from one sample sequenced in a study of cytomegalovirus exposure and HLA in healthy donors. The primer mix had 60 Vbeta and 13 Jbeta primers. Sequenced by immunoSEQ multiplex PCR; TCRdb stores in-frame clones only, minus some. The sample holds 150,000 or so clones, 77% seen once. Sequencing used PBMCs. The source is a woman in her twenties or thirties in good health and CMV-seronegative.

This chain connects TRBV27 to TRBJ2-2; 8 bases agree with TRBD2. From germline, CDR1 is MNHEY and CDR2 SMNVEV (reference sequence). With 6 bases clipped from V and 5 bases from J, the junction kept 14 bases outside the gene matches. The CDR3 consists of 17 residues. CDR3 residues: CASSYPTGGPITGELFF. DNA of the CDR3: TGTGCCAGCAGCTATCCAACGGGGGGGCCGATAACCGGGGAGCTGTTTTTT.

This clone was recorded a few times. This chain's CDR3 is CASSVGGSGSYEQYF. As DNA, the CDR3 is TGTGCCAGCAGCGTAGGCGGGAGTGGGTCCTACGAGCAGTACTTC. V gene TRBV9 combines with J gene TRBJ2-7; TRBD2 agrees at 7 bases. Per germline, CDR1 SGDLS and CDR2 YYNGEE. V gave up 0 bases and J gave up 1 base; unmatched junction bases: 4. The CDR3 is made up of 15 amino acids.

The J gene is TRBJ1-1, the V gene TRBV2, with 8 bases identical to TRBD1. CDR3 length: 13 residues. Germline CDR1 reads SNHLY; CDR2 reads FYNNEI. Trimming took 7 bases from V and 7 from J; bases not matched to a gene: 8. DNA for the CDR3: TGTGCCAGCATTGGGACAGGAGCCTATGAAGCTTTCTTT. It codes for CASIGTGAYEAFF.

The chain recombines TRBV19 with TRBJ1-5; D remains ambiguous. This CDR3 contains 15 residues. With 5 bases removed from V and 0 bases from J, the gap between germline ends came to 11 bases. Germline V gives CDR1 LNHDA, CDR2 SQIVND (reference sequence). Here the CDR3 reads CASSHTPRSNQPQHF. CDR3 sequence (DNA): TGTGCCAGTAGTCACACGCCACGTAGCAATCAGCCCCAGCATTTT.

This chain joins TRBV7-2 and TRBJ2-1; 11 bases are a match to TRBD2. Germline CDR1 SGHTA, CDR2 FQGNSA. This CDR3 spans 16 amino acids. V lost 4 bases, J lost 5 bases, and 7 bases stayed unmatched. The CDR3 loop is CASSSSPLAGDNEQFF. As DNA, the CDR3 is TGTGCCAGCAGCTCCTCGCCACTAGCGGGAGACAATGAGCAGTTCTTC.

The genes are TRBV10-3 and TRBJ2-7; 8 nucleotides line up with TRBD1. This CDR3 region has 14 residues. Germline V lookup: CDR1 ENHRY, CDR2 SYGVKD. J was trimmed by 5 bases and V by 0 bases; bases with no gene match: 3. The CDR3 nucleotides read TGTGCCATCAGTGAGTCTCTGGACAGGGACGAGCAGTACTTC. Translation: CAISESLDRDEQYF.

The DNA of the CDR3 is TGTGCCAGCAGGACAGGAGAATTCACAGATACGCAGTATTTT. Its protein is CASRTGEFTDTQYF. The V and J genes are TRBV5-6 and TRBJ2-3, with D tentatively TRBD1 (6 bases). This CDR3 has 14 residues. The germline CDR1 and CDR2 sequences are SGHDT and YYEEEE. The V and J ends lost 5 bases and 2 bases respectively, with 12 bases between them.

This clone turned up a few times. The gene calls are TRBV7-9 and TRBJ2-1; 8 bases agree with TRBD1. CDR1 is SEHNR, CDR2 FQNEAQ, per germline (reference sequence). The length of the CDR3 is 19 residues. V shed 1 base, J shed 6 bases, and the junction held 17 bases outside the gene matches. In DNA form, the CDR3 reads TGTGCCAGCAGCTTAGTCGCTGCCTTCCAGGGGGCAAGTTCCAATGAGCAGTTCTTC. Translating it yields CASSLVAAFQGASSNEQFF.

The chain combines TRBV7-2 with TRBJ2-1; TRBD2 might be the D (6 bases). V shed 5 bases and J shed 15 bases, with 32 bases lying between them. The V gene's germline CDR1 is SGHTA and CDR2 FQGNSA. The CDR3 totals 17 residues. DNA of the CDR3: TGTGCCAGCAGCCCCGATTTAGCCGATGGTACGGCGGGATTGACGTTCTTC. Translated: CASSPDLADGTAGLTFF.

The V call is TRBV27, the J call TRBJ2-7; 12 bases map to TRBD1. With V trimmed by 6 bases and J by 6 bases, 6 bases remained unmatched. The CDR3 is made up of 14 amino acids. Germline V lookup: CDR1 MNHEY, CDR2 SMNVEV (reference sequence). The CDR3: CASSPRDRGREQYF. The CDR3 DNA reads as TGTGCCAGCAGCCCCCGGGACAGGGGGCGCGAGCAGTACTTC.

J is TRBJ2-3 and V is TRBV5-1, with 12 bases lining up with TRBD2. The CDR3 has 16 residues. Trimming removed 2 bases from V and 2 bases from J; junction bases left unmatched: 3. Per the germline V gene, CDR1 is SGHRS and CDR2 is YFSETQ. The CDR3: CASSLGTSGPTDTQYF. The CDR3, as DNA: TGCGCCAGCAGCTTAGGGACTAGCGGGCCCACAGATACGCAGTATTTT. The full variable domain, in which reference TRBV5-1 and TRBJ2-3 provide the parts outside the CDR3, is KAGVTQTPRYLIKTRGQQVTLSCSPISGHRSVSWYQQTPGQGLQFLFEYFSETQRNKGNFPGRFSGRQFSNSRSEMNVSTLELGDSALYLCASSLGTSGPTDTQYFGPGTRLTVL.

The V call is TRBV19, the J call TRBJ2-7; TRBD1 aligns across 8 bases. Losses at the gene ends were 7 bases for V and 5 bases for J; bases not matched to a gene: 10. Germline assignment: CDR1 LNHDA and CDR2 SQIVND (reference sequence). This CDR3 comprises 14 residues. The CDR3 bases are TGTGCCAGTAAAAAGGAGACAGGGGACCACGAGCAGTACTTC. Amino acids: CASKKETGDHEQYF.

CDR3 amino acids: CASSLGQGGHYGYTF. For the CDR3, the DNA is TGTGCCAGCAGCTTAGGCCAGGGAGGACACTATGGCTACACCTTC. The J gene is TRBJ1-2, the V gene TRBV5-5; the D gene is possibly TRBD1 (5 bases). V was trimmed by 2 bases and J by 3 bases, leaving 14 bases between them. Germline lookup yields CDR1 SGHKS and CDR2 YYEKEE (reference sequence). The CDR3 is 15 amino acids.

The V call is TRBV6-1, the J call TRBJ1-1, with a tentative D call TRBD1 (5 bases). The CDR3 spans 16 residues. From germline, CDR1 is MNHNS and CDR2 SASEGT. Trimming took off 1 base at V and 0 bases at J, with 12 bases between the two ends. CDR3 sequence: CASSEGQYYMNTEAFF. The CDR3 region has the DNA TGTGCCAGCAGTGAAGGACAGTATTACATGAACACTGAAGCTTTCTTT.

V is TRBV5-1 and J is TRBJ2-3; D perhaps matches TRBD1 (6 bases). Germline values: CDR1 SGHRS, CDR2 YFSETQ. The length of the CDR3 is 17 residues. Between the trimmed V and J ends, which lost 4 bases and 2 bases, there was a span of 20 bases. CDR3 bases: TGCGCCAGCAGCCCCCCGACAGGCCTTGTCTTCACAGATACGCAGTATTTT. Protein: CASSPPTGLVFTDTQYF.

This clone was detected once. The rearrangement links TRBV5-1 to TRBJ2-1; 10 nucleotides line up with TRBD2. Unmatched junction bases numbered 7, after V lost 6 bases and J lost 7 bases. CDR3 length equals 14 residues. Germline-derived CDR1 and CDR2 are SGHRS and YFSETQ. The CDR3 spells CASKWSSGSNEQFF. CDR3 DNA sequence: TGCGCCAGCAAGTGGTCTAGCGGGAGTAATGAGCAGTTCTTC.